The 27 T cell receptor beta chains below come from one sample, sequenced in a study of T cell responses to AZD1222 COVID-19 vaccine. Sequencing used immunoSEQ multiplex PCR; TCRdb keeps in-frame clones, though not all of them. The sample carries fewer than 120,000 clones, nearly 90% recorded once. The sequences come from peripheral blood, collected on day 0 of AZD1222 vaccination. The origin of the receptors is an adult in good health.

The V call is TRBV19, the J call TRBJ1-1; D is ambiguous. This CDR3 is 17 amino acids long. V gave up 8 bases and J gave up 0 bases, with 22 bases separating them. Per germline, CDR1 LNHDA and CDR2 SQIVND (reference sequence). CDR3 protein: CASLPQAGILMNTEAFF. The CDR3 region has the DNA TGTGCCAGTCTCCCCCAGGCGGGGATACTGATGAACACTGAAGCTTTCTTT.

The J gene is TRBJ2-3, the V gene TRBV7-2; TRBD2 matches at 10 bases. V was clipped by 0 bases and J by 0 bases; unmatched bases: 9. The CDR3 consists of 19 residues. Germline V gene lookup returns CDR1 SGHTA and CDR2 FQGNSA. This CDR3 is CASSLAWIAGGPSTDTQYF. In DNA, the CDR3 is TGTGCCAGCAGCTTAGCGTGGATAGCGGGGGGACCTAGCACAGATACGCAGTATTTT.

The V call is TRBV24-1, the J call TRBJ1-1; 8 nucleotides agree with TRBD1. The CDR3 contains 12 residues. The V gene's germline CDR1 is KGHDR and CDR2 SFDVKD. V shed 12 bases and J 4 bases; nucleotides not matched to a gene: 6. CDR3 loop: CALRTGSTEAFF. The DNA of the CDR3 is TGTGCCCTCCGGACAGGGAGCACTGAAGCTTTCTTT.

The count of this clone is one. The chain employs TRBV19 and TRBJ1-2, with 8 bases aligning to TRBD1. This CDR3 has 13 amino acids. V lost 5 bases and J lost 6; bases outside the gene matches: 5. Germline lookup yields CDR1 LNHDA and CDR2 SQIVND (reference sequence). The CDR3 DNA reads TGTGCCAGTAGTTACATGGACAGGGATGGCTACACCTTC. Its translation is CASSYMDRDGYTF.

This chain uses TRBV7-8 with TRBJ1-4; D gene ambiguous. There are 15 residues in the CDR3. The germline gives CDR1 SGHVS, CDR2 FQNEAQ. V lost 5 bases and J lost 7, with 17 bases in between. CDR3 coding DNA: TGTGCCAGCAGCCCTCCCTCGGCAGTAGGTGAAAAACTGTTTTTT. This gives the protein CASSPPSAVGEKLFF.

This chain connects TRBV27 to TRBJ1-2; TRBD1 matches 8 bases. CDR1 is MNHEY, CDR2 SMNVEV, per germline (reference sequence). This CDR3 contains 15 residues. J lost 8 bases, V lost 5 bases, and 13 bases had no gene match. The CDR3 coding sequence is TGTGCCAGCAGTCCGATATTTACAGGGGGATCGGGCTACACCTTC. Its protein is CASSPIFTGGSGYTF.

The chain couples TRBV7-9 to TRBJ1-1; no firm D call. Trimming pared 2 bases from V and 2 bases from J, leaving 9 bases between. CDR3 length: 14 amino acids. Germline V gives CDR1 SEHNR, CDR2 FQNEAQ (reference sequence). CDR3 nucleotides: TGTGCCAGCAGCTTACCCCACCCCAACACTGAAGCTTTCTTT. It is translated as CASSLPHPNTEAFF.

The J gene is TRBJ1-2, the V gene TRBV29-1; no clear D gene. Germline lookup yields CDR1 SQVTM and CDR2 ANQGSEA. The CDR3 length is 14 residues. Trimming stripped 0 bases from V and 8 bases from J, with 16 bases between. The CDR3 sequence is CSVEESMRPVGYTF. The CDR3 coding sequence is TGCAGCGTTGAAGAAAGTATGCGGCCGGTGGGCTACACCTTC.

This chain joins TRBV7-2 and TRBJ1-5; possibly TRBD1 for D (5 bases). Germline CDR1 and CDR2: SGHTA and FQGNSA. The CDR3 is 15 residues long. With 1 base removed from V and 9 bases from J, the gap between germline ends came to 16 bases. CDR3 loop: CASSLEGQGGGPQHF. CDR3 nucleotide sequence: TGTGCCAGCAGCTTAGAGGGGCAGGGCGGCGGGCCCCAGCATTTT.

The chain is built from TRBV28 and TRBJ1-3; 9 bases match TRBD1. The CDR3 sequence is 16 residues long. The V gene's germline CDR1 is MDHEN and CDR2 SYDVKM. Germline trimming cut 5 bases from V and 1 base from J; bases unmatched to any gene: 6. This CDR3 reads CASSLQGAISGNTIYF. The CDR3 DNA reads TGTGCCAGCAGTCTACAGGGGGCAATATCTGGAAACACCATATATTTT.

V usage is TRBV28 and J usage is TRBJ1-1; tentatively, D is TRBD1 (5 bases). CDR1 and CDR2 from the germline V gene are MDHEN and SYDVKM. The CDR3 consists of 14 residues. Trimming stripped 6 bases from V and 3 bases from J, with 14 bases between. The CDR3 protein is CASSREGLDTEAFF. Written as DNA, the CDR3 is TGTGCCAGCAGCCGCGAGGGGTTGGACACTGAAGCTTTCTTT.

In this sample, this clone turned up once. The CDR3 loop is CASSREGGTQYF. The DNA for the CDR3 is TGTGCCAGCAGCCGCGAGGGGGGTACGCAGTATTTT. This rearrangement joins TRBV7-9 to TRBJ2-3, with D perhaps matching TRBD1 or TRBD2 (6 bases each). With 5 bases removed from V and 8 bases from J, the gap between germline ends came to 11 bases. Germline V CDR1 and CDR2: SEHNR, FQNEAQ (reference sequence). There are 12 residues in the CDR3.

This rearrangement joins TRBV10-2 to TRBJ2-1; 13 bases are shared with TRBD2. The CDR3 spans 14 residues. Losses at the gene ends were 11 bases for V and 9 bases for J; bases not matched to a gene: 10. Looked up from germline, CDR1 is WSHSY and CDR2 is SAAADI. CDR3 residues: CAAMTSGRPGEQFF. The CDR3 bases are TGCGCCGCGATGACTAGCGGGAGGCCGGGTGAGCAGTTCTTC.

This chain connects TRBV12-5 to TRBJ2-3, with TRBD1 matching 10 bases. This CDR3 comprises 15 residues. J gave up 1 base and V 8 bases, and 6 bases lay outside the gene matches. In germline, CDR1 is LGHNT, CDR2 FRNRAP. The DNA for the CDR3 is TGTGCTAGTTCCGTCGGGACAGGGGGCACAGATACGCAGTATTTT. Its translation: CASSVGTGGTDTQYF.

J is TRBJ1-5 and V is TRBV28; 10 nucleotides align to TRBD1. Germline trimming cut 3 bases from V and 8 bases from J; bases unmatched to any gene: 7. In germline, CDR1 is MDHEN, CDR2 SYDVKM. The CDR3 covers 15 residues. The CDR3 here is CASSFGGTGAKPQHF. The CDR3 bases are TGTGCCAGCAGTTTTGGCGGGACAGGGGCCAAGCCCCAGCATTTT.

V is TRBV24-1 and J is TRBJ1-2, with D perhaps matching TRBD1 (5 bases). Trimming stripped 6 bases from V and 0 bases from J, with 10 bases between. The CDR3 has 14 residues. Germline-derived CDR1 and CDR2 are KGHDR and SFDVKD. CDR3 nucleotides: TGTGCCACCAGTAGGGACGGAGCTAACTATGGCTACACCTTC. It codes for CATSRDGANYGYTF.

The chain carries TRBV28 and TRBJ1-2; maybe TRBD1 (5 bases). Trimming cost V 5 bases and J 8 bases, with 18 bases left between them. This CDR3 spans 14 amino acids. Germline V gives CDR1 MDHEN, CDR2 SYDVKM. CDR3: CASSPAGTLRGYTF. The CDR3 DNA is TGTGCCAGCAGTCCCGCCGGGACGTTGCGAGGCTACACCTTC.

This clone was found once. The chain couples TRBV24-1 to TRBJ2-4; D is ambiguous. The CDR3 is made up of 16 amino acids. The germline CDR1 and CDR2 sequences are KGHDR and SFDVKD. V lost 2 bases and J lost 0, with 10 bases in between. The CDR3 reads CATSDSGVIAKNIQYF. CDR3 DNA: TGTGCCACCAGTGATTCCGGCGTTATAGCCAAAAACATTCAGTACTTC.

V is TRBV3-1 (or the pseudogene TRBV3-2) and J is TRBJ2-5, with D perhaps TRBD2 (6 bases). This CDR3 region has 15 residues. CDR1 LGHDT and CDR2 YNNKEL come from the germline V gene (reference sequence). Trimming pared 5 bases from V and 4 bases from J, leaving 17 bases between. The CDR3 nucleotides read TGTGCCAGCAGCTCCCATCCGGGAGAGGGAGAGACCCAGTACTTC. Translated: CASSSHPGEGETQYF.

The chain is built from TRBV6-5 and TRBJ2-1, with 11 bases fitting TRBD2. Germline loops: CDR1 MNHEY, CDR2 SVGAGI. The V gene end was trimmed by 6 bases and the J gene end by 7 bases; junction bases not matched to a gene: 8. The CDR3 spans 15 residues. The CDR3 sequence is CASRKLAGASNEQFF. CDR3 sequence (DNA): TGTGCCAGCAGGAAACTAGCGGGGGCCTCAAATGAGCAGTTCTTC.

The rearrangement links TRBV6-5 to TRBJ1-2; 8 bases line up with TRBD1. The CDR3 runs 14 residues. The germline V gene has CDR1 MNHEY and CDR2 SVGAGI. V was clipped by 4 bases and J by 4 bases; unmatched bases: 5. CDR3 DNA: TGTGCCAGCAGTTTCCGGACAGGGACCTATGGCTACACCTTC. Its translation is CASSFRTGTYGYTF.

The CDR3 is CASRRTGNQPQHF. CDR3 in DNA: TGTGCCAGCAGAAGGACAGGGAATCAGCCCCAGCATTTT. The gene calls are TRBV6-5 and TRBJ1-5, with 8 bases identical to TRBD1. Germline lookup yields CDR1 MNHEY and CDR2 SVGAGI. Trimming removed 6 bases from V and 4 bases from J; junction bases left unmatched: 2. The length of the CDR3 is 13 residues.

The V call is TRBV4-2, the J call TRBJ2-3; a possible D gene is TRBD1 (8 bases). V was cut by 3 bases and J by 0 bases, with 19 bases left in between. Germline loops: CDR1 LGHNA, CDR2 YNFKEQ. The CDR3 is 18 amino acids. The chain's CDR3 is CASSHDRGSGVSTDTQYF. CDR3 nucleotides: TGTGCCAGCAGCCATGACAGGGGCAGCGGGGTAAGCACAGATACGCAGTATTTT.

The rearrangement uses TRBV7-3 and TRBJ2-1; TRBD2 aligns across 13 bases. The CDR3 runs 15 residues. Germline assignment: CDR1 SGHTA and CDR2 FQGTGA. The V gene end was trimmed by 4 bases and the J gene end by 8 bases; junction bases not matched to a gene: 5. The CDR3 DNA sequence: TGTGCCAGCAGCTGGGGACTAGCGGGAAACGATGAGCAGTTCTTC. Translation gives CASSWGLAGNDEQFF.

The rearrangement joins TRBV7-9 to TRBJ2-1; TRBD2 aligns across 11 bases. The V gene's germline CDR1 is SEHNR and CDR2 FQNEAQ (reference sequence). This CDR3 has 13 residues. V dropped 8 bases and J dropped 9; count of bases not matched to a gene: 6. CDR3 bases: TGTGCCAGCGAGGGACTAGCGGTCAGTGAGCAGTTCTTC. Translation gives CASEGLAVSEQFF.

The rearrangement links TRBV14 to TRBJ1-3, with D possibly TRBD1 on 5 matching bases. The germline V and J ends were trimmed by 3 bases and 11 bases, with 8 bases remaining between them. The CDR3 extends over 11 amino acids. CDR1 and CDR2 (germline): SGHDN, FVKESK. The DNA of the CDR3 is TGTGCCAGCAGCCACAGGGCGGCCATATATTTT. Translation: CASSHRAAIYF.

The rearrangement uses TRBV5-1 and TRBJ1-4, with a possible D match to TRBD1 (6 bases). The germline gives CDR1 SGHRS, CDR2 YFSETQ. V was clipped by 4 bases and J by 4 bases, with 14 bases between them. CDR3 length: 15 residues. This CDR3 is CASSPFTGFNEKLFF. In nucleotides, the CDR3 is TGCGCCAGCAGCCCTTTCACAGGGTTTAATGAAAAACTGTTTTTT.